Listed below are T cell receptor beta chains from one sample, sequenced in a study of cytomegalovirus exposure and HLA in healthy donors. Clones were read by immunoSEQ multiplex PCR, and TCRdb kept only the in-frame ones, dropping some. The sample records more than 250,000 clones, about 90% being singletons. Sequenced material: PBMCs. The receptors derive from a woman aged 18-30 years in good health and CMV-seronegative. The conserved cysteine and the conserved F or W are not part of the CDR3 here. A D gene is named only where the DNA matches it firmly.

TRBV5-1,-,15,TRBJ2-1,ASSLAPGGLIYNEQF
TRBV29-1,-,12,TRBJ2-6,SFTGSSGANVLT
TRBV9,-,12,TRBJ2-3,ASSAAVAADTQY
TRBV2,TRBD1,15,TRBJ1-4,ASRKRTGGNLGEKLF
TRBV30,-,11,TRBJ2-1,AWIGDTYNEQF
TRBV13,TRBD1,12,TRBJ1-6,ASSYGQDNSPLH
TRBV5-4,TRBD1,12,TRBJ1-6,ASSWDRYNSPLH
TRBV9,-,11,TRBJ2-7,ASSRGGSYEQY
TRBV4-2,-,13,TRBJ2-6,ASSAPISGANVLT
TRBV9,-,11,TRBJ1-2,ASSVATDYGYT
TRBV27,TRBD1,12,TRBJ2-7,ASSMTGLSYEQY
TRBV7-3,-,12,TRBJ2-7,ASSPGASSYEQY
TRBV7-6,-,13,TRBJ2-6,ASSPGNSGANVLT
TRBV25-1,TRBD1,14,TRBJ1-5,ASSGAGGAGNQPQH
TRBV5-1,TRBD1,14,TRBJ1-3,ASSLAGQRGPNTIY
TRBV5-1,TRBD2,12,TRBJ2-3,ASSLGTSGDTQY
TRBV28,-,10,TRBJ2-2,ATGPNTGELF
TRBV28,-,12,TRBJ2-7,ASSLYTHPYEQY
TRBV5-1,TRBD1,12,TRBJ2-5,ASSLGDRRETQY
TRBV19,TRBD1,13,TRBJ1-4,ATRDSPATNEKLF